A selection of T cell receptor beta chains follows, all from one sample in a study of T cell responses to AZD1222 COVID-19 vaccine. TCRdb keeps only in-frame clones here, not all; method: immunoSEQ multiplex PCR. This repertoire shows about 140,000 clones, approximately 90% found once; its top ten account for about 1.9%. The material was peripheral blood, obtained 28 days after the second AZD1222 dose. The receptors here all came from an adult who received the AZD1222 COVID-19 vaccine. CDR3s include the opening cysteine and the closing phenylalanine or tryptophan. D genes are given only for firm matches. Clone sizes are given selectively: once, few, many, or a class where the clone is expanded.

TRBV7-8	TRBJ2-1	TRBD1	-	CASSRNRGNEQFF	TGTGCCAGCAGCCGAAACAGGGGAAATGAGCAGTTCTTC
TRBV4-1	TRBJ1-2	TRBD1	-	CASSQGTGDGYTF	TGCGCCAGCAGCCAAGGGACAGGGGATGGCTACACCTTC
TRBV5-1	TRBJ1-6	TRBD1	-	CASSLGTVNSPLHF	TGCGCCAGCAGCTTAGGGACAGTGAATTCACCCCTCCACTTT
TRBV10-3	TRBJ1-1	TRBD1	-	CAIRGTGGELNTEAFF	TGTGCCATCAGAGGGACAGGGGGGGAACTTAACACTGAAGCTTTCTTT
TRBV3-1/TRBV3-2	TRBJ1-2	-	-	CASSPLGPWYGYTF	TGTGCCAGCAGCCCTCTTGGTCCCTGGTATGGCTACACCTTC
TRBV3-1/TRBV3-2	TRBJ1-6	-	-	CASSADWGGNSPLHF	TGTGCCAGCAGCGCGGATTGGGGTGGCAATTCACCCCTCCACTTT
TRBV9	TRBJ2-7	-	-	CASSVDIFSYEQYF	TGTGCCAGCAGCGTAGACATTTTCTCCTACGAGCAGTACTTC
TRBV19	TRBJ2-7	TRBD2	-	CASSELAGLTYEQYF	TGTGCCAGTAGTGAACTAGCGGGCCTAACCTACGAGCAGTACTTC
TRBV9	TRBJ2-7	TRBD1	-	CASSVGGTGQYEQYF	TGTGCCAGCAGCGTAGGGGGGACAGGGCAGTACGAGCAGTACTTC
TRBV11-2	TRBJ2-2	-	-	CASSRTWMGRRDTGELFF	TGTGCCAGCAGCCGGACCTGGATGGGCAGGCGGGACACCGGGGAGCTGTTTTTT
TRBV11-2	TRBJ1-3	-	-	CASSLRSQGYFGNTIYF	TGTGCCAGCAGCTTAAGAAGCCAGGGCTATTTTGGAAACACCATATATTTT
TRBV2	TRBJ2-3	-	-	CASKERSTDTQYF	TGTGCCAGCAAAGAGCGGAGCACAGATACGCAGTATTTT
TRBV18	TRBJ1-1	-	-	CASSFWGRDTEAFF	TGTGCCAGCTCATTCTGGGGGCGCGACACTGAAGCTTTCTTT
TRBV15	TRBJ1-1	-	many	CATSRRQGTAEAFF	TGTGCCACCAGCAGGCGCCAGGGAACCGCTGAAGCTTTCTTT
TRBV5-1	TRBJ1-2	-	-	CASSLLPGAPSGYTF	TGCGCCAGCAGCTTGCTCCCAGGGGCCCCGAGTGGCTACACCTTC
TRBV9	TRBJ1-2	TRBD1	-	CASSVERGLSYGYTF	TGTGCCAGCAGCGTAGAAAGGGGGCTATCGTATGGCTACACCTTC
TRBV2	TRBJ1-2	-	-	CASSVQGRMNGYTF	TGTGCCAGCAGTGTACAGGGAAGGATGAATGGCTACACCTTC
TRBV7-2	TRBJ1-2	TRBD1	-	CASSLNRGYYGYTF	TGTGCCAGCAGCCTTAACAGGGGGTACTATGGCTACACCTTC
TRBV5-4	TRBJ1-1	-	-	CASSPEGSSGVTEAFF	TGTGCCAGCAGCCCCGAAGGGTCCTCAGGGGTCACTGAAGCTTTCTTT
TRBV11-2	TRBJ1-2	TRBD1	-	CASSLGQVMGYTF	TGTGCCAGCAGCCTGGGACAGGTTATGGGCTACACCTTC
TRBV10-1	TRBJ2-1	TRBD2	once	CASSRGLAGALNEQFF	TGCGCCAGCAGTAGAGGACTAGCGGGGGCACTTAATGAGCAGTTCTTC
TRBV12-3/TRBV12-4	TRBJ1-1	-	-	CASGRDTEAFF	TGTGCCAGCGGCCGGGACACTGAAGCTTTCTTT
TRBV19	TRBJ1-4	TRBD1	-	CASSQPQGAGNEKLFF	TGTGCCAGTTCCCAGCCACAGGGGGCGGGTAATGAAAAACTGTTTTTT
TRBV7-3	TRBJ1-2	-	-	CATPRGYNYGYTF	TGTGCCACCCCAAGGGGCTATAACTATGGCTACACCTTC
TRBV9	TRBJ2-5	-	once	CASSPRTRRETQYF	TGTGCCAGCAGCCCGCGGACCCGTCGAGAGACCCAGTACTTC
TRBV7-8	TRBJ1-1	-	-	CASSLRPSLGEANTEAFF	TGTGCCAGCAGCTTGCGACCTAGCCTAGGGGAGGCGAACACTGAAGCTTTCTTT
TRBV4-1	TRBJ2-7	TRBD2	-	CASSTLAGGLEQYF	TGCGCCAGCAGTACACTAGCGGGCGGCCTCGAGCAGTACTTC
TRBV3-1/TRBV3-2	TRBJ1-2	-	-	CASSRDYGYTF	TGTGCCAGCAGCCGGGACTATGGCTACACCTTC
TRBV5-1	TRBJ1-5	-	-	CASSTGGGVNQPQHF	TGCGCCAGCTCGACGGGAGGGGGAGTCAATCAGCCCCAGCATTTT
TRBV4-1	TRBJ1-1	-	-	CASSIRGGGNTEAFF	TGCGCCAGCAGCATCCGCGGGGGGGGAAACACTGAAGCTTTCTTT
TRBV18	TRBJ2-1	-	-	CASSPRPGDEQFF	TGTGCCAGCTCACCGCGACCTGGGGATGAGCAGTTCTTC
TRBV7-2	TRBJ2-1	-	-	CASSLGFGEQFF	TGTGCCAGCAGCCTTGGGTTCGGGGAGCAGTTCTTC
TRBV3-1/TRBV3-2	TRBJ2-2	-	-	CASSGGQLFF	TGTGCCAGCAGCGGGGGGCAGCTGTTTTTT
TRBV3-1/TRBV3-2	TRBJ2-2	TRBD1	-	CASSGQGGTGELFF	TGTGCCAGCAGCGGACAGGGTGGTACCGGGGAGCTGTTTTTT
TRBV9	TRBJ1-4	TRBD1	-	CASSPGTATNEKLFF	TGTGCCAGCAGCCCGGGGACAGCAACTAATGAAAAACTGTTTTTT
TRBV6-5	TRBJ1-1	TRBD1	-	CASSYPDRGRLEAFF	TGTGCCAGCAGTTACCCCGACAGGGGCCGGCTTGAAGCTTTCTTT
TRBV3-1/TRBV3-2	TRBJ1-2	-	-	CASSQGTAPNYGYTF	TGTGCCAGCAGCCAAGGGACCGCCCCTAACTATGGCTACACCTTC
TRBV3-1/TRBV3-2	TRBJ1-5	-	-	CASSQGAHNQPQHF	TGTGCCAGCAGCCAGGGGGCCCACAATCAGCCCCAGCATTTT
TRBV9	TRBJ1-1	TRBD1	-	CASSVEGQGEAFF	TGTGCCAGCAGCGTAGAAGGACAGGGGGAGGCTTTCTTT
TRBV7-9	TRBJ2-2	-	-	CASSFVVNTGELFF	TGTGCCAGCAGCTTTGTGGTGAACACCGGGGAGCTGTTTTTT
TRBV7-9	TRBJ2-7	-	-	CASSLNPSTEQYF	TGTGCCAGCAGCTTAAACCCCAGCACCGAGCAGTACTTC
TRBV2	TRBJ1-2	-	-	CASRDANPGDGYTF	TGTGCCAGCAGAGACGCAAACCCCGGGGATGGCTACACCTTC
TRBV21-1	TRBJ2-7	-	-	CANPLASSYEQYF	TGTGCCAACCCCCTAGCGAGCTCCTACGAGCAGTACTTC
TRBV18	TRBJ2-7	-	-	CASSDGRVSYEQYF	TGTGCCAGCTCAGACGGCAGGGTCTCCTACGAGCAGTACTTC
TRBV2	TRBJ2-4	-	-	CASSEGEGNIQYF	TGTGCCAGCAGTGAGGGGGAAGGAAACATTCAGTACTTC
TRBV12-5	TRBJ2-4	-	once	CASGSSRPGAKNIQYF	TGTGCTAGTGGTTCCTCCAGGCCAGGGGCCAAAAACATTCAGTACTTC
TRBV6-1	TRBJ1-2	TRBD1	-	CASSDRDRDYGYTF	TGTGCCAGCAGTGACCGGGACAGGGATTATGGCTACACCTTC
TRBV5-1	TRBJ1-1	-	once	CASSQLGAAADPYTEAFF	TGCGCCAGCAGCCAGTTAGGGGCGGCGGCGGACCCATACACTGAAGCTTTCTTT
TRBV5-5	TRBJ2-7	TRBD2	once	CASTPRGTTSYEQYF	TGTGCCAGCACCCCACGGGGGACTACTTCCTACGAGCAGTACTTC
TRBV27	TRBJ1-2	-	-	CASSFFPSYGYTF	TGTGCCAGCAGTTTTTTCCCTAGCTATGGCTACACCTTC
TRBV13	TRBJ2-1	-	-	CASSLVEEQFF	TGTGCCAGCAGCTTAGTGGAAGAGCAGTTCTTC
TRBV18	TRBJ1-1	-	-	CASSPAPGTEAFF	TGTGCCAGCTCACCGGCACCGGGCACTGAAGCTTTCTTT
TRBV29-1	TRBJ2-2	-	-	CSVKNTGELFF	TGCAGCGTGAAGAACACCGGGGAGCTGTTTTTT
TRBV18	TRBJ1-2	TRBD1	-	CASSPYEGASEGYTF	TGTGCCAGCTCACCTTATGAGGGGGCGAGTGAAGGCTACACCTTC
TRBV7-9	TRBJ2-1	TRBD2	once	CASSHQAGGPDNEQFF	TGTGCCAGCAGCCACCAAGCGGGAGGGCCCGACAATGAGCAGTTCTTC
TRBV7-2	TRBJ2-7	-	-	CASSLVGGTEILREQYF	TGTGCCAGCAGCTTAGTGGGCGGGACAGAAATTTTACGAGAGCAGTACTTC
TRBV2	TRBJ1-2	-	-	CASSTGIPGYTF	TGTGCCAGCAGTACCGGGATTCCTGGCTACACCTTC
TRBV7-9	TRBJ2-7	TRBD1	medium-sized	CASSDHRGGKDEQYF	TGTGCCAGCAGCGACCACAGGGGCGGTAAAGACGAGCAGTACTTC
TRBV10-3	TRBJ1-2	-	-	CAIRWDASAYGYTF	TGTGCCATCCGATGGGACGCCAGCGCCTATGGCTACACCTTC